Listed here are 11 T cell receptor beta chains from one sample, sequenced in a study of blood T cell repertoires in COVID-19. Only in-frame clones appear in the TCRdb table, and some are missing; sequencing was by immunoSEQ multiplex PCR. The sample has about 300,000 clones; around nine tenths are singletons. Source material: PBMCs or T cells enriched from blood (not recorded which). These receptor sequences come from a woman aged 45-65 years who had been exposed to COVID-19.

This chain connects TRBV7-6 to TRBJ2-7; D is perhaps TRBD2 (6 bases). V lost 3 bases, J lost 4 bases, and 10 bases lay in between. Germline V lookup: CDR1 SGHVS, CDR2 FNYEAQ. The CDR3 consists of 13 residues. CDR3 nucleotides: TGTGCCAGCAGCTTTACCGGGACTTACGAGCAGTACTTC. It is translated as CASSFTGTYEQYF.

This clone was detected a few times. The chain is built from TRBV4-1 and TRBJ2-7, with 9 nucleotides matching TRBD1. The CDR3 has 13 residues. Trimming cost V 4 bases and J 4 bases; bases outside gene matches: 2. The germline CDR1 and CDR2 sequences are MGHRA and YSYEKL. The CDR3, as DNA: TGCGCCAGCAGCCTGGACAGGGGTTACGAGCAGTACTTC. Amino acid sequence: CASSLDRGYEQYF.

This clone was seen a single time. This chain joins TRBV7-9 and TRBJ1-6, with D perhaps matching TRBD1 (6 bases). The CDR3 totals 14 residues. Per the germline V gene, CDR1 is SEHNR and CDR2 is FQNEAQ (reference sequence). The V end lost 3 bases, the J end lost 7 bases, and 10 bases lay between the germline ends. The CDR3: CASSLQGTNSPLHF. CDR3 bases: TGTGCCAGCAGCTTGCAGGGGACGAATTCACCCCTCCACTTT.

The V gene is TRBV9, the J gene TRBJ1-4; 7 bases line up with TRBD1. This CDR3 comprises 14 residues. Trimming took 2 bases from V and 6 from J; bases not matched to a gene: 4. Germline V gene lookup returns CDR1 SGDLS and CDR2 YYNGEE. CDR3 sequence reads: CASSVRQGDEKLFF. CDR3 bases: TGTGCCAGCAGCGTCAGACAGGGTGATGAAAAACTGTTTTTT.

The chain joins TRBV28 to TRBJ1-1; unclear D gene. The germline gives CDR1 MDHEN, CDR2 SYDVKM. CDR3 length equals 14 residues. V dropped 2 bases and J dropped 3 bases, with 10 bases sitting between them. CDR3 region: CASSLRTVDTEAFF. CDR3 DNA: TGTGCCAGCAGTTTACGTACTGTAGACACTGAAGCTTTCTTT.

The chain recombines TRBV19 with TRBJ1-1; TRBD1 agrees at 11 bases. Trimming removed 7 bases from V and 3 bases from J; junction bases left unmatched: 7. In germline, CDR1 is LNHDA, CDR2 SQIVND (reference sequence). The CDR3 sequence is 15 residues long. The CDR3 here is CASNIRTGGDTEAFF. DNA for the CDR3: TGTGCCAGTAACATTAGGACAGGGGGCGACACTGAAGCTTTCTTT. The full variable domain, completed using reference TRBV19 and TRBJ1-1, is DGGITQSPKYLFRKEGQNVTLSCEQNLNHDAMYWYRQDPGQGLRLIYYSQIVNDFQKGDIAEGYSVSREKKESFPLTVTSAQKNPTAFYLCASNIRTGGDTEAFFGQGTRLTVV.

The V and J genes are TRBV6-4 and TRBJ1-2; D perhaps matches TRBD1 (5 bases). From germline, CDR1 is MRHNA and CDR2 SNTAGT. V lost 2 bases and J 5 bases, leaving 6 bases between the germline ends. The CDR3 is made up of 12 amino acids. This CDR3 reads CASSDRGYGYTF. The DNA for the CDR3 is TGTGCCAGCAGTGACAGGGGATATGGCTACACCTTC.

This clone was detected once. The V and J genes are TRBV10-3 and TRBJ2-3, with D possibly TRBD2 on 7 matching bases. Germline V lookup: CDR1 ENHRY, CDR2 SYGVKD. CDR3 length: 15 residues. V lost 6 bases and J 6 bases, leaving 19 bases between the germline ends. CDR3 nucleotide sequence: TGTGCCATCAGCAACGGAAGGGGGGGGAGTGATACGCAGTATTTT. This gives the protein CAISNGRGGSDTQYF.

The chain employs TRBV27 and TRBJ1-4, with 8 bases fitting TRBD1. Germline V lookup: CDR1 MNHEY, CDR2 SMNVEV (reference sequence). With V trimmed by 2 bases and J by 2 bases, 1 base remained unmatched. This CDR3 spans 15 amino acids. The CDR3 loop is CASSLQGATNEKLFF. The CDR3 bases are TGTGCCAGCAGTTTACAGGGGGCTACTAATGAAAAACTGTTTTTT.

DNA of the CDR3: TGTGCCAGCAGTTTACGGCGGTCCCCCTACGAGCAGTACTTC. Translation: CASSLRRSPYEQYF. The chain combines TRBV28 with TRBJ2-7; the D is unclear. Germline lookup yields CDR1 MDHEN and CDR2 SYDVKM. Trimming shortened V by 2 bases and J by 2 bases, and 10 bases separated the two germline ends. The CDR3 runs to 14 residues.

The V gene is TRBV6-5, the J gene TRBJ1-2; TRBD1 is a possible D gene (5 bases). The CDR3 contains 13 residues. V was cut by 1 base and J by 7 bases, with 10 bases left in between. Germline V gives CDR1 MNHEY, CDR2 SVGAGI. CDR3 sequence: CASSYYQGIGYTF. The DNA for the CDR3 is TGTGCCAGCAGTTACTACCAGGGAATTGGCTACACCTTC.